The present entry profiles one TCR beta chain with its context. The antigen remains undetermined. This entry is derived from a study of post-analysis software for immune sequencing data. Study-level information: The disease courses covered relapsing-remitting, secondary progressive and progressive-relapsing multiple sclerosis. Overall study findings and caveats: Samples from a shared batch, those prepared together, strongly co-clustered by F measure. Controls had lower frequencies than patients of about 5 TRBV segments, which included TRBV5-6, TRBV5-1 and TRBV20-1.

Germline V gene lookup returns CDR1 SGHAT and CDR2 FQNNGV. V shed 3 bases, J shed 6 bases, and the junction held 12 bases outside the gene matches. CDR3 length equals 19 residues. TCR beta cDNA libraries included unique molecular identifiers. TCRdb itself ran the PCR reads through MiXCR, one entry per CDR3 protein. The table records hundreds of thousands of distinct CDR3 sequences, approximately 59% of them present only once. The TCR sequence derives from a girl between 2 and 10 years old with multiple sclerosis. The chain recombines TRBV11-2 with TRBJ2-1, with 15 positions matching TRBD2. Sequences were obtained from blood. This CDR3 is CASSFPGLAGGLVINEQFF. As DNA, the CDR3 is TGTGCCAGCAGCTTCCCGGGACTAGCGGGGGGTCTGGTTATCAATGAGCAGTTCTTC.